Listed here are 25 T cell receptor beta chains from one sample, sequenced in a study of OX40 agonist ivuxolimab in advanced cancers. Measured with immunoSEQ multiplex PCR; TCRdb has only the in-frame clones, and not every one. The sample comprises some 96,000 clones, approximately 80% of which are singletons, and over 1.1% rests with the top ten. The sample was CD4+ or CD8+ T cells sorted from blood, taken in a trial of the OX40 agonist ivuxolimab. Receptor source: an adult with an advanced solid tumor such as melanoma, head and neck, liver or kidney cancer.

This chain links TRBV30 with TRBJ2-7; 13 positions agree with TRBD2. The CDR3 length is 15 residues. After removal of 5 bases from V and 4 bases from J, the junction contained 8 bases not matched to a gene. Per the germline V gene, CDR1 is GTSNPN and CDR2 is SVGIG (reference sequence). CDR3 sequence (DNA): TGTGCCTGGCAGTCCGGGACTAGCGGGGCTTACGAGCAGTACTTC. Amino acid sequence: CAWQSGTSGAYEQYF. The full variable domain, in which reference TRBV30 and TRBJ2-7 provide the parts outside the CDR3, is SQTIHQWPATLVQPVGSPLSLECTVEGTSNPNLYWYRQAAGRGLQLLFYSVGIGQISSEVPQNLSASRPQDRQFILSSKKLLLSDSGFYLCAWQSGTSGAYEQYFGPGTRLTVT.

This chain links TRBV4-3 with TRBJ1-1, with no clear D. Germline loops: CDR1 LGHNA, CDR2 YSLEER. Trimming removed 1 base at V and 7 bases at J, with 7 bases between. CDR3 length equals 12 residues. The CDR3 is CASSQVGNEAFF. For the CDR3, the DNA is TGCGCCAGCAGCCAAGTGGGGAATGAAGCTTTCTTT.

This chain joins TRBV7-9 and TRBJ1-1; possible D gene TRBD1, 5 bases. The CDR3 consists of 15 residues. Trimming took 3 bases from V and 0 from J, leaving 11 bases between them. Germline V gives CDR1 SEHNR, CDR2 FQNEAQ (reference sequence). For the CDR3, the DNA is TGTGCCAGCAGCTTTGAGAGACAGATGAACACTGAAGCTTTCTTT. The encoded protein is CASSFERQMNTEAFF.

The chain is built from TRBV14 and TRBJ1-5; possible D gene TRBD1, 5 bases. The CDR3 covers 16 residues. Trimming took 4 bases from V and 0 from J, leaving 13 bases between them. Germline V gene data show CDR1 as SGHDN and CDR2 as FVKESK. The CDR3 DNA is TGTGCCAGCAGCCGGTTGGGACCCTATAGCAATCAGCCCCAGCATTTT. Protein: CASSRLGPYSNQPQHF.

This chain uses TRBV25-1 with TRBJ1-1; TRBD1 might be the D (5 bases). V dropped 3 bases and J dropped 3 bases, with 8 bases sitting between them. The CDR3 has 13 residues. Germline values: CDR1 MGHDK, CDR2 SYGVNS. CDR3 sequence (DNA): TGTGCCAGCAGTGAGGCAGGGTACACTGAAGCTTTCTTT. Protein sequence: CASSEAGYTEAFF.

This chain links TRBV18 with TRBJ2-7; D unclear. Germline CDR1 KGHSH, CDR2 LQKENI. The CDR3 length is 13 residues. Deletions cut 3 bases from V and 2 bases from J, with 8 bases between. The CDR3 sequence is CASSPSQTYEQYF. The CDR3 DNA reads TGTGCCAGCTCACCCTCACAAACCTACGAGCAGTACTTC.

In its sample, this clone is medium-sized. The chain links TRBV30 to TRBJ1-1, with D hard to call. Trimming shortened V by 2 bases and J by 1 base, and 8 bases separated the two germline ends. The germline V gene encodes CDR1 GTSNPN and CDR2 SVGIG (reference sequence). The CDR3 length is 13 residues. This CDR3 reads CAWSKRRNTEAFF. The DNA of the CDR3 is TGTGCCTGGAGTAAAAGGCGGAACACTGAAGCTTTCTTT.

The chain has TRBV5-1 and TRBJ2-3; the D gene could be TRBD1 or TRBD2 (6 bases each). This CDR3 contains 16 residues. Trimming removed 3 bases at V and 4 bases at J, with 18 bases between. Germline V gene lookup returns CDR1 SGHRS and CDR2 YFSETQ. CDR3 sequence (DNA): TGCGCCAGCAGCTGGAGGGGGAGTGGTTTGCCAGATACGCAGTATTTT. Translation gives CASSWRGSGLPDTQYF.

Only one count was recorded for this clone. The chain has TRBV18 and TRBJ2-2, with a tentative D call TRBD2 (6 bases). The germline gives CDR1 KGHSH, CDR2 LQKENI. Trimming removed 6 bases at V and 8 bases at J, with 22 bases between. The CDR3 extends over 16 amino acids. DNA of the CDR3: TGTGCCAGCTCGACCCTCCCGGGAGCCGCTGGGGGGGAGCTGTTTTTT. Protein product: CASSTLPGAAGGELFF.

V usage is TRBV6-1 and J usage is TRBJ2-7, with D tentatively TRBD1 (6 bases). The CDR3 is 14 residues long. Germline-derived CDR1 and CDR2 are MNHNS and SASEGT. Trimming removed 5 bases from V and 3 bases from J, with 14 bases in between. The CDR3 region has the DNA TGTGCCAGCAGTCTGTCCCGGGACATCTACGAGCAGTACTTC. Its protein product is CASSLSRDIYEQYF.

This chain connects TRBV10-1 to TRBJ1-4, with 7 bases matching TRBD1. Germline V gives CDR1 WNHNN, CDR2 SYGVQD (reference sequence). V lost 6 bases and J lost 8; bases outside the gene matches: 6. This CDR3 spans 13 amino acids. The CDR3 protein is CASSTTGMEKLFF. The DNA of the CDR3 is TGCGCCAGCAGCACGACAGGGATGGAAAAACTGTTTTTT.

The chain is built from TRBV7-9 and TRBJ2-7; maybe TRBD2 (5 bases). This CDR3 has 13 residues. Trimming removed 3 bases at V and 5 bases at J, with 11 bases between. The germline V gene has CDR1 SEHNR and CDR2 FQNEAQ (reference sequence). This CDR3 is CASSLRASDEQYF. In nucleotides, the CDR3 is TGTGCCAGCAGCTTGAGGGCGTCCGACGAGCAGTACTTC.

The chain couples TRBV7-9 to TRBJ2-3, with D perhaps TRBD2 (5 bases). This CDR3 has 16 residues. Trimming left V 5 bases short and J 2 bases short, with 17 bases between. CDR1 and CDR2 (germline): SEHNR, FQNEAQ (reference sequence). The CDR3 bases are TGTGCCAGCAGCACCGGACGGGGAGTGTCCACAGATACGCAGTATTTT. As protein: CASSTGRGVSTDTQYF.

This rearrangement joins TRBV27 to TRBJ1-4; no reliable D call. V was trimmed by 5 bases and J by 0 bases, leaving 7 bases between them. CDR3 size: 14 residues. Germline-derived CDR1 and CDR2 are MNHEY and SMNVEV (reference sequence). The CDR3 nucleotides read TGTGCCAGCAGTAAAAAAACAACTAATGAAAAACTGTTTTTT. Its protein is CASSKKTTNEKLFF.

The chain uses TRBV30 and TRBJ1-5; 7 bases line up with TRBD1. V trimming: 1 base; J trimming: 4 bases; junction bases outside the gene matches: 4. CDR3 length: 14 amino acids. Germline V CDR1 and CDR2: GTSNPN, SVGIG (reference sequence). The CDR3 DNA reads TGTGCCTGGAGTGCGGGACAGCTTAATCAGCCCCAGCATTTT. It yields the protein CAWSAGQLNQPQHF.

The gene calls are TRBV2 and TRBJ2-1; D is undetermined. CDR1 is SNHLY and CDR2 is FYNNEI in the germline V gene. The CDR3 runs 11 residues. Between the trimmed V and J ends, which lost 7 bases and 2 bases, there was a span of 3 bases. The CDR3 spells CASTAYNEQFF. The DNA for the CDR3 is TGTGCCAGCACGGCCTACAATGAGCAGTTCTTC.

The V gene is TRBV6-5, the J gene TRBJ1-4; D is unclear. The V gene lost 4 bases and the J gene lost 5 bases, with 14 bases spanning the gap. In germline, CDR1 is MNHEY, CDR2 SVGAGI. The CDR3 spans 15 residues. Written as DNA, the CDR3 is TGTGCCAGCAGTTTAACGGCTACGGCCAATGAAAAACTGTTTTTT. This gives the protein CASSLTATANEKLFF.

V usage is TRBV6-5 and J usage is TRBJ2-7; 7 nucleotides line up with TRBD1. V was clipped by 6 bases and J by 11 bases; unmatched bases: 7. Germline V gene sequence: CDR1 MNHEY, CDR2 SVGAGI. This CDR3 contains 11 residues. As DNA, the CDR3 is TGTGCCAGCAGGTTACAGGGGATGGAGTACTTC. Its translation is CASRLQGMEYF.

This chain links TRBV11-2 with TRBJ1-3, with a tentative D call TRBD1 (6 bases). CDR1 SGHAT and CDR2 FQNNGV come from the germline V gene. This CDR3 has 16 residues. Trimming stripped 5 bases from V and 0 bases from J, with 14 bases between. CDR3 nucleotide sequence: TGTGCCAGCAGCCCCCGACAGGTTCGCTCTGGAAACACCATATATTTT. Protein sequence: CASSPRQVRSGNTIYF.

The chain's CDR3 is CASSRQTVNYGYTF. CDR3 in DNA: TGTGCCAGCAGCCGACAGACAGTTAACTATGGCTACACCTTC. This rearrangement joins TRBV6-5 to TRBJ1-2; D possibly corresponds to TRBD1 (5 bases). This CDR3 region has 14 residues. V was cut by 6 bases and J by 1 base, with 12 bases left in between. Germline CDR1 is MNHEY and CDR2 is SVGAGI.

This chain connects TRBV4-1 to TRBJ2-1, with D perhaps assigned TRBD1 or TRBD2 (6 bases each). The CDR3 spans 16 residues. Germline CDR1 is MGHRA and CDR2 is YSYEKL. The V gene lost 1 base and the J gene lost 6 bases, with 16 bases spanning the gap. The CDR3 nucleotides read TGCGCCAGCAGCCAAGTACAGGCCGGGGGCCGCAATGAGCAGTTCTTC. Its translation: CASSQVQAGGRNEQFF.

This chain's CDR3 is CASSLDGGQETQYF. The CDR3 nucleotides are TGCGCCAGCAGCTTGGACGGGGGTCAAGAGACCCAGTACTTC. This chain uses TRBV5-1 with TRBJ2-5; D is perhaps TRBD2 (6 bases). Germline values: CDR1 SGHRS, CDR2 YFSETQ. V lost 0 bases and J 2 bases, leaving 8 bases between the germline ends. The CDR3 is made up of 14 amino acids. Full variable domain (outside the CDR3, taken from reference TRBV5-1 and TRBJ2-5): KAGVTQTPRYLIKTRGQQVTLSCSPISGHRSVSWYQQTPGQGLQFLFEYFSETQRNKGNFPGRFSGRQFSNSRSEMNVSTLELGDSALYLCASSLDGGQETQYFGPGTRLLVL.

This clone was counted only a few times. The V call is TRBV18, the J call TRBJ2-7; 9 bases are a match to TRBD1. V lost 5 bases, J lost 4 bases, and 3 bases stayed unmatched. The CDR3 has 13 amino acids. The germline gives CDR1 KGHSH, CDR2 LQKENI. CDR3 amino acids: CASSSDRGYEQYF. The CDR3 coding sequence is TGTGCCAGCTCATCCGACAGGGGGTACGAGCAGTACTTC.

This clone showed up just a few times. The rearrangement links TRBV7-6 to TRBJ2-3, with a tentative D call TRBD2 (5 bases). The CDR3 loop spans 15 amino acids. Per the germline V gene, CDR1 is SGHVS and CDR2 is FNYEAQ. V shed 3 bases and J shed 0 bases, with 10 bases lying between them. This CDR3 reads CASSFRRASTDTQYF. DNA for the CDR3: TGTGCCAGCAGCTTTAGGCGGGCAAGCACAGATACGCAGTATTTT.

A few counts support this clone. The CDR3: CASSGTGDSPLHF. CDR3 DNA sequence: TGTGCCAGTAGTGGGACAGGCGATTCACCCCTCCACTTT. The chain joins TRBV19 to TRBJ1-6; 8 bases are a match to TRBD1. The CDR3 loop spans 13 amino acids. Germline lookup yields CDR1 LNHDA and CDR2 SQIVND (reference sequence). V trimming: 5 bases; J trimming: 8 bases; junction bases outside the gene matches: 2.